This T cell receptor (beta chain) was obtained from a study of cytomegalovirus exposure and HLA in healthy donors. Clones were sequenced by immunoSEQ multiplex PCR, and TCRdb holds only the in-frame ones, with some missing. The sample shows more than 200,000 clones, less than 90% of them seen only once. Germline CDR1 MGHRA, CDR2 YSYEKL. The length of the CDR3 is 15 residues. V dropped 4 bases and J dropped 3; count of bases not matched to a gene: 7. The sequenced sample consisted of PBMCs. The chain links TRBV4-1 to TRBJ1-2, with 8 bases aligning to TRBD1. The sequence was obtained from a young man in good health and CMV-seropositive. CDR3 loop: CASSPGQALDYGYTF. Written as DNA, the CDR3 is TGCGCCAGCAGCCCGGGACAGGCGTTAGACTATGGCTACACCTTC.